These 26 T cell receptor beta chains were all obtained from the same sample, sequenced in a study of shared clonotypes between healthy human individuals. Positive CCR7 selection of CD45RO-negative cells yielded the naive CD8 cells, and terminally differentiated effector memory CD45RA+ cells were excluded. The protocol was immunoSEQ multiplex PCR, while the TCRdb copy is restricted to in-frame clones and leaves out a portion. Here the sample spans around 2,100,000 clones, about 95% being singletons. The sample taken for sequencing was naive CD8+ T cells sorted from blood. The receptor set was obtained from a man between 18 and 29 years old in good health.

The CDR3 coding sequence is TGCGCCAGCAGCTTGTTTGTTGGGGGCCCCTATGGCTACACCTTC. This translates into CASSLFVGGPYGYTF. The chain couples TRBV5-1 to TRBJ1-2, with D tentatively TRBD1 (6 bases). The CDR3 consists of 15 residues. Trimming pared 1 base from V and 4 bases from J, leaving 14 bases between. The germline gives CDR1 SGHRS, CDR2 YFSETQ.

The CDR3 sequence: CATSRADSGNTIYF. In DNA, the CDR3 is TGTGCCACCAGCAGAGCTGACTCTGGAAACACCATATATTTT. The chain couples TRBV15 to TRBJ1-3; D is undetermined. This CDR3 spans 14 amino acids. V lost 1 base and J 0 bases, leaving 4 bases between the germline ends. Germline V gene data show CDR1 as LNHNV and CDR2 as YYDKDF (reference sequence).

This clone came up once. The rearrangement joins TRBV29-1 to TRBJ1-2, with TRBD1 matching 11 bases. Per the germline V gene, CDR1 is SQVTM and CDR2 is ANQGSEA. The CDR3 runs 13 residues. After removal of 6 bases from V and 3 bases from J, the junction contained 3 bases not matched to a gene. In DNA, the CDR3 is TGCAGCGTAGGGACAGGGGGGTACTATGGCTACACCTTC. It translates to CSVGTGGYYGYTF. Supplemented by reference TRBV29-1 and TRBJ1-2, the full variable domain reads SAVISQKPSRDICQRGTSLTIQCQVDSQVTMMFWYRQQPGQSLTLIATANQGSEATYESGFVIDKFPISRPNLTFSTLTVSNMSPEDSSIYLCSVGTGGYYGYTFGSGTRLTVV.

V gene TRBV5-6 combines with J gene TRBJ2-1, with D possibly matching TRBD2 (5 bases). This CDR3 is 15 amino acids long. V lost 0 bases, J lost 3 bases, and 10 bases lay in between. CDR1 is SGHDT and CDR2 is YYEEEE in the germline V gene. The CDR3 spells CASSLDEGFYNEQFF. The DNA for the CDR3 is TGTGCCAGCAGCTTGGACGAGGGCTTCTACAATGAGCAGTTCTTC.

This clone was detected only a few times. The chain joins TRBV28 to TRBJ1-1; D is unresolved. Per the germline V gene, CDR1 is MDHEN and CDR2 is SYDVKM. This CDR3 is 10 amino acids long. Trimming cost V 8 bases and J 8 bases, with 9 bases left between them. The CDR3 DNA follows: TGTGCCAGCGCGGCGGGCGAAGCTTTCTTT. It is translated as CASAAGEAFF. The variable domain in full, with the rest retrieved from reference TRBV28 and TRBJ1-1, is DVKVTQSSRYLVKRTGEKVFLECVQDMDHENMFWYRQDPGLGLRLIYFSYDVKMKEKGDIPEGYSVSREKKERFSLILESASTNQTSMYLCASAAGEAFFGQGTRLTVV.

The V call is TRBV11-2, the J call TRBJ1-2; D is uncertain. This CDR3 contains 13 residues. V was cut by 4 bases and J by 8 bases, with 14 bases left in between. Germline assignment: CDR1 SGHAT and CDR2 FQNNGV. The DNA for the CDR3 is TGTGCCAGCAGCTCCATGGACCCAAACGGCTACACCTTC. It codes for CASSSMDPNGYTF.

The rearrangement links TRBV27 to TRBJ2-7; D might be TRBD1 (6 bases). Germline V gives CDR1 MNHEY, CDR2 SMNVEV (reference sequence). Deletions cut 4 bases from V and 1 base from J, with 14 bases between. The CDR3 length is 15 residues. DNA for the CDR3: TGTGCCAGCAGTTCATTTTGGGACAATTCCTACGAGCAGTACTTC. Amino acids: CASSSFWDNSYEQYF.

This clone was observed once. The chain uses TRBV4-1 and TRBJ2-1, with TRBD2 as a possible D gene (5 bases). CDR3 size: 12 residues. V dropped 0 bases and J dropped 10 bases, with 7 bases sitting between them. The V gene's germline CDR1 is MGHRA and CDR2 YSYEKL. This CDR3 reads CASSQEDWEQFF. The CDR3, as DNA: TGCGCCAGCAGCCAAGAGGACTGGGAGCAGTTCTTC.

V usage is TRBV7-9 and J usage is TRBJ2-3, with 7 bases matching TRBD1. Germline V gives CDR1 SEHNR, CDR2 FQNEAQ (reference sequence). The junction had 8 bases not matched to a gene; V was cut back by 5 bases and J by 3 bases. The length of the CDR3 is 15 residues. As DNA, the CDR3 is TGTGCCAGCAGCATCACAGGGGAGCGGACAGATACGCAGTATTTT. Amino acids: CASSITGERTDTQYF.

The chain links TRBV27 to TRBJ2-5; TRBD2 aligns across 12 bases. J gave up 4 bases and V 4 bases, and 7 bases lay outside the gene matches. The CDR3 runs to 16 residues. In germline, CDR1 is MNHEY, CDR2 SMNVEV (reference sequence). CDR3 in amino acids: CASSSGLAGLRETQYF. In nucleotides, the CDR3 is TGTGCCAGCAGTTCCGGACTAGCGGGGCTTCGAGAGACCCAGTACTTC.

V and J are TRBV15 and TRBJ1-2; D perhaps matches TRBD1 (6 bases). The CDR3 is 14 residues long. The V and J ends lost 5 bases and 6 bases respectively, with 16 bases between them. Per the germline V gene, CDR1 is LNHNV and CDR2 is YYDKDF (reference sequence). For the CDR3, the DNA is TGTGCCACCAGCGCGGGACAACTGTTGGATGGCTACACCTTC. Translated: CATSAGQLLDGYTF.

The CDR3 nucleotides read TGTGCCAGTAGTACGGGGCCATCCCTGCACGAGCAGTACTTC. It translates to CASSTGPSLHEQYF. The chain has TRBV19 and TRBJ2-7; D possibly uses TRBD1 or TRBD2 (5 bases each). The CDR3 contains 14 residues. Trimming cost V 4 bases and J 5 bases, with 15 bases left between them. Germline lookup yields CDR1 LNHDA and CDR2 SQIVND (reference sequence). The entire variable domain, with the rest obtained from reference TRBV19 and TRBJ2-7, is as follows: DGGITQSPKYLFRKEGQNVTLSCEQNLNHDAMYWYRQDPGQGLRLIYYSQIVNDFQKGDIAEGYSVSREKKESFPLTVTSAQKNPTAFYLCASSTGPSLHEQYFGPGTRLTVT.

Here the CDR3 reads CASSDQGLQPQHF. Here the CDR3 DNA reads TGTGCCAGCAGTGACCAGGGACTCCAGCCCCAGCATTTT. The rearrangement joins TRBV6-1 to TRBJ1-5, with a weak D call TRBD1 (5 bases). V shed 3 bases and J shed 7 bases, with 10 bases lying between them. The germline V gene encodes CDR1 MNHNS and CDR2 SASEGT. The CDR3 has 13 amino acids.

The rearrangement links TRBV19 to TRBJ2-5; 7 bases are a match to TRBD2. V lost 4 bases and J lost 0; bases outside the gene matches: 8. Germline V gene data show CDR1 as LNHDA and CDR2 as SQIVND (reference sequence). CDR3 length: 16 amino acids. The CDR3 DNA follows: TGTGCCAGTAGTAGTACTAGCGCTTGGTACCAAGAGACCCAGTACTTC. It specifies CASSSTSAWYQETQYF.

The rearrangement links TRBV13 to TRBJ2-1; D is ambiguous. Trimming took off 6 bases at V and 12 bases at J, with 15 bases between the two ends. CDR3 length: 12 residues. From germline, CDR1 is PRHDT and CDR2 FYEKMQ (reference sequence). The CDR3 bases are TGTGCCAGCAGAGGGTCGGAAGACGGGCAGTTCTTC. This codes for CASRGSEDGQFF.

The V and J genes are TRBV12-5 and TRBJ1-5; D is undetermined. The CDR3 sequence is 11 residues long. Trimming shortened V by 2 bases and J by 9 bases, and 5 bases separated the two germline ends. Germline V gene lookup returns CDR1 LGHNT and CDR2 FRNRAP. The CDR3 region is CASGLYGPQHF. The CDR3 bases are TGTGCTAGTGGTTTGTATGGGCCCCAGCATTTT.

For this clone: Other DNA sequences in this sample translate to the same CDR3. The chain couples TRBV7-9 to TRBJ1-1, with 8 bases that match TRBD1. Germline V gene lookup returns CDR1 SEHNR and CDR2 FQNEAQ (reference sequence). The CDR3 covers 15 residues. V gave up 5 bases and J gave up 2 bases; unmatched junction bases: 7. The CDR3 loop reads CASSLPDRGNTEAFF. The CDR3 DNA reads TGTGCCAGCAGCCTACCAGACAGGGGCAACACTGAAGCTTTCTTT.

This sequence joins TRBV27 and TRBJ2-2, with D unclear. The germline V and J ends were trimmed by 3 bases and 8 bases, with 7 bases remaining between them. Germline CDR1 and CDR2: MNHEY and SMNVEV (reference sequence). This CDR3 spans 12 amino acids. CDR3 sequence: CASSFLFGELFF. For the CDR3, the DNA is TGTGCCAGCAGTTTTTTGTTTGGGGAGCTGTTTTTT.

The chain recombines TRBV19 with TRBJ2-3; D possibly matches TRBD1 or TRBD2 (5 bases each). V was pared by 0 bases and J by 4 bases, with 17 bases between. Germline V gene lookup returns CDR1 LNHDA and CDR2 SQIVND (reference sequence). The CDR3 extends over 17 amino acids. CDR3 coding DNA: TGTGCCAGTAGTATAGATCGGGAAGGGGCTTGGGCAGATACGCAGTATTTT. This codes for CASSIDREGAWADTQYF. Based on the CDR3 plus reference TRBV19 and TRBJ2-3, the full variable domain is DGGITQSPKYLFRKEGQNVTLSCEQNLNHDAMYWYRQDPGQGLRLIYYSQIVNDFQKGDIAEGYSVSREKKESFPLTVTSAQKNPTAFYLCASSIDREGAWADTQYFGPGTRLTVL.

The rearrangement uses TRBV6-6 and TRBJ2-7; 7 nucleotides agree with TRBD1. In germline, CDR1 is MNHNY, CDR2 SVGAGI (reference sequence). Losses at the gene ends were 2 bases for V and 2 bases for J; bases not matched to a gene: 3. The CDR3 contains 14 residues. The CDR3 nucleotides are TGTGCCAGCAGTTACAACCAGGGGGCCTACGAGCAGTACTTC. The encoded protein is CASSYNQGAYEQYF.

This chain connects TRBV7-8 to TRBJ1-1; D is perhaps TRBD1 (6 bases). There are 15 residues in the CDR3. Germline CDR1 SGHVS, CDR2 FQNEAQ. V was clipped by 4 bases and J by 1 base, with 13 bases between them. For the CDR3, the DNA is TGTGCCAGCAGCTCCCAGGGGAAGGGGAACACTGAAGCTTTCTTT. The encoded protein is CASSSQGKGNTEAFF.

The CDR3 here is CASSLSFKETQYF. DNA of the CDR3: TGTGCCAGCAGTTTAAGTTTCAAAGAGACCCAGTACTTC. The gene calls are TRBV27 and TRBJ2-5; D gene uncertain. V shed 2 bases and J shed 3 bases, with 7 bases lying between them. The CDR3 has 13 amino acids. Looked up from germline, CDR1 is MNHEY and CDR2 is SMNVEV (reference sequence).

This clone occurred once. The DNA for the CDR3 is TGTGCCAGCAGCTCGAGTATCTACGAGCAGTACTTC. This sequence encodes CASSSSIYEQYF. This chain links TRBV7-9 with TRBJ2-7; no definite D call. The length of the CDR3 is 12 residues. CDR1 is SEHNR and CDR2 is FQNEAQ in the germline V gene (reference sequence). V was clipped by 4 bases and J by 3 bases, with 7 bases between them.

This sequence joins TRBV4-2 and TRBJ2-1; D call uncertain. The germline gives CDR1 LGHNA, CDR2 YNFKEQ. V lost 2 bases to trimming and J lost 2 bases, with 13 bases between them. The length of the CDR3 is 16 residues. CDR3 in amino acids: CASSQSDRGTYNEQFF. CDR3 bases: TGTGCCAGCAGCCAAAGTGATCGCGGAACCTACAATGAGCAGTTCTTC.

V is TRBV4-1 and J is TRBJ2-7, with D possibly being TRBD1 or TRBD2 (5 bases each). CDR3 length: 14 residues. Germline lookup yields CDR1 MGHRA and CDR2 YSYEKL. The ends were cut back, 5 bases at V and 2 bases at J, with 13 bases in the middle. This CDR3 reads CASSRGVPTYEQYF. CDR3 DNA: TGCGCCAGCAGCAGAGGGGTTCCGACCTACGAGCAGTACTTC.

V and J are TRBV5-6 and TRBJ2-2; tentative D call: TRBD2 (5 bases). The CDR3 loop spans 16 amino acids. The germline V gene encodes CDR1 SGHDT and CDR2 YYEEEE. Trimming took off 1 base at V and 0 bases at J, with 10 bases between the two ends. The CDR3 loop reads CASSLYWESNTGELFF. Written as DNA, the CDR3 is TGTGCCAGCAGCTTGTACTGGGAGTCGAACACCGGGGAGCTGTTTTTT.